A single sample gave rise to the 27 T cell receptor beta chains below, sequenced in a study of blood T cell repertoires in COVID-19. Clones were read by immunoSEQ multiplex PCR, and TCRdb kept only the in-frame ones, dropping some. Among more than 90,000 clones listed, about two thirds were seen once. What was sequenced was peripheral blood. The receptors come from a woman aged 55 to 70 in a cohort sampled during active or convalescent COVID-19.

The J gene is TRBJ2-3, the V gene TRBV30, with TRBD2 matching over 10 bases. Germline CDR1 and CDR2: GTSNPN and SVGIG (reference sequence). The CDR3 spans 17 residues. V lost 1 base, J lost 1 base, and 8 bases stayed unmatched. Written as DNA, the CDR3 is TGTGCCTGGAGTGCCCTGGCCCTAGCGGGGGGCACAGATACGCAGTATTTT. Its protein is CAWSALALAGGTDTQYF.

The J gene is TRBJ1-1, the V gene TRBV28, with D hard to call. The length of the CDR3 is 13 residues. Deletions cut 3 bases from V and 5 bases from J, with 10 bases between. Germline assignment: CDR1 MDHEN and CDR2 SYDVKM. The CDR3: CASSFGPRTEAFF. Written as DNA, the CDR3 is TGTGCCAGCAGTTTTGGGCCACGTACTGAAGCTTTCTTT.

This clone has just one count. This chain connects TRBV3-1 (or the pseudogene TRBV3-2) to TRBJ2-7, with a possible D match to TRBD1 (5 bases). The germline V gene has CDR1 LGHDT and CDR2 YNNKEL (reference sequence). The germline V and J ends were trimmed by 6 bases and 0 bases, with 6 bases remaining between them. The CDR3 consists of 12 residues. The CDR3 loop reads CASRGDSYEQYF. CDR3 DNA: TGTGCCAGCAGAGGGGACTCCTACGAGCAGTACTTC.

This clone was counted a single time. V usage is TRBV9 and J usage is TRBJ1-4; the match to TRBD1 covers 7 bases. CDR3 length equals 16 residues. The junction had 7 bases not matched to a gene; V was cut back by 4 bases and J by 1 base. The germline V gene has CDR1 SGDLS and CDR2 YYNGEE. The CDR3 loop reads CASSIRQGGTNEKLFF. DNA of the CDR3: TGTGCCAGCAGCATTAGACAGGGAGGAACTAATGAAAAACTGTTTTTT. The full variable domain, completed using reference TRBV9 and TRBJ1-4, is DSGVTQTPKHLITATGQRVTLRCSPRSGDLSVYWYQQSLDQGLQFLIQYYNGEERAKGNILERFSAQQFPDLHSELNLSSLELGDSALYFCASSIRQGGTNEKLFFGSGTQLSVL.

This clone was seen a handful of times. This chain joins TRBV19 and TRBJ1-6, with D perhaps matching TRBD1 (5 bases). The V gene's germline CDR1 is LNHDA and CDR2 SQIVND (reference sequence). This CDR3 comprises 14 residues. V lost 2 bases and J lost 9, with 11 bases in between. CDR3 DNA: TGTGCCAGTAGTATACAGGGAGGGAGTTCACCCCTCCACTTT. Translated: CASSIQGGSSPLHF.

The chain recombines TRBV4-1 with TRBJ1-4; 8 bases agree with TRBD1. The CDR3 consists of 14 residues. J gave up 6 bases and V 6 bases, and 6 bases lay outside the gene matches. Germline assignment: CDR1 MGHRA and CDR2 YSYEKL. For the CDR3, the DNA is TGCGCCAGCAGAAAAGGACAGGGCCATGAAAAACTGTTTTTT. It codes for CASRKGQGHEKLFF.

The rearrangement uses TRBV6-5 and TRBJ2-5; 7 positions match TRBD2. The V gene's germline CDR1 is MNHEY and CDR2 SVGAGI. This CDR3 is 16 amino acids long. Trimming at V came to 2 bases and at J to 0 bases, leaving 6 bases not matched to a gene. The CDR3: CASSYTRAGYQETQYF. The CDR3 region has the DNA TGTGCCAGCAGTTACACCAGAGCGGGGTACCAAGAGACCCAGTACTTC.

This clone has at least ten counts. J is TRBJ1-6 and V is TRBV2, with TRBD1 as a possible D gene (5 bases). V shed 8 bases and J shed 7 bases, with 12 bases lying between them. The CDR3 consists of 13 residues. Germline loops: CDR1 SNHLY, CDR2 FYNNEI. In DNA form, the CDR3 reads TGTGCCAGCGTGGTCAGGGTGAATTCACCCCTCCACTTT. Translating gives CASVVRVNSPLHF.

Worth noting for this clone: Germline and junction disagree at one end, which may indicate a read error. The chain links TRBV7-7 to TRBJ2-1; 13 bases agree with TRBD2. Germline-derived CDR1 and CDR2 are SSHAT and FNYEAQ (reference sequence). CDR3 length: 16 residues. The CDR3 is CASSLRTSGGHNEQFF. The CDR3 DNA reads TGTGCTAGCAGCCTCCGGACTAGCGGGGGCCACAATGAGCAGTTCTTC.

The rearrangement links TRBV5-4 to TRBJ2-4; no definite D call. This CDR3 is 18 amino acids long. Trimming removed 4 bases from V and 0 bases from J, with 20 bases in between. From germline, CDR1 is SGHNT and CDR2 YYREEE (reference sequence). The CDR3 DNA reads TGTGCCAGCAGCCCCACCCCGACACCTCTCCTAGCCAAAAACATTCAGTACTTC. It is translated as CASSPTPTPLLAKNIQYF.

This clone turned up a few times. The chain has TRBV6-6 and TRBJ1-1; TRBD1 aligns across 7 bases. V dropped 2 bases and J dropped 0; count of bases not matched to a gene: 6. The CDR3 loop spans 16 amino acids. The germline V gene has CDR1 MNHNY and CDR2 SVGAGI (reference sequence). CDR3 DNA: TGTGCCAGCAGTTACGGGGCAGGGGGTCTGAACACTGAAGCTTTCTTT. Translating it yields CASSYGAGGLNTEAFF.

CDR3 sequence reads: CASRKGDSDYNEQFF. The CDR3 DNA sequence: TGTGCCAGCAGGAAAGGGGACTCTGACTACAATGAGCAGTTCTTC. The V and J genes are TRBV2 and TRBJ2-1; TRBD2 might be the D (6 bases). CDR1 SNHLY and CDR2 FYNNEI come from the germline V gene. The CDR3 consists of 15 residues. V was cut by 6 bases and J by 3 bases, with 15 bases left in between.

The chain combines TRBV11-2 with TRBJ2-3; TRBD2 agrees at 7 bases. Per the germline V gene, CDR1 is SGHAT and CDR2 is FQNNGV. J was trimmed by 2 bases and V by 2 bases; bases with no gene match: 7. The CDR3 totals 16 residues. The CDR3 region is CASSLRVGGDTDTQYF. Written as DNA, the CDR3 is TGTGCCAGCAGCTTACGTGTGGGGGGGGACACAGATACGCAGTATTTT.

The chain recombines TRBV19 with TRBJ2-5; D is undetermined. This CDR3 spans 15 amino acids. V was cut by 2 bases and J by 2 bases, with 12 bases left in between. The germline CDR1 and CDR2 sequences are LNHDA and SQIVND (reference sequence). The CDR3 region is CASSISYSSQETQYF. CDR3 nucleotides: TGTGCCAGTAGTATAAGCTACAGCTCACAAGAGACCCAGTACTTC.

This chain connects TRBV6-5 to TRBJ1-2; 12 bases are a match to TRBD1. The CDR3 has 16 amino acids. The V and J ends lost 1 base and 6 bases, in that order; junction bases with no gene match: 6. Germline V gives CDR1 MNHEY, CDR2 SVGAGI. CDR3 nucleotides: TGTGCCAGCAGTTACTGGGGACAGGGGGCGTTACATGGCTACACCTTC. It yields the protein CASSYWGQGALHGYTF.

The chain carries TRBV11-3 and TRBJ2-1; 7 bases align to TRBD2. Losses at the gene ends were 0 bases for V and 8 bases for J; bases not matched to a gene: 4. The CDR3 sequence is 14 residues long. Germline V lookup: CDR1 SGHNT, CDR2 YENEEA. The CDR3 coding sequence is TGTGCCAGCAGCTTAGACAGAAGCGGGGATGAGCAGTTCTTC. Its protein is CASSLDRSGDEQFF.

The CDR3 DNA sequence: TGCGCCAGCAGCAAGGCGGCAGCCAGGGGGCACTACAATGAGCAGTTCTTC. Translating gives CASSKAAARGHYNEQFF. The rearrangement joins TRBV4-1 to TRBJ2-1; 8 positions match TRBD1. The V segment lost 5 bases and the J segment 3 bases; nucleotides outside the gene matches: 12. CDR3 size: 17 residues. Germline CDR1 is MGHRA and CDR2 is YSYEKL.

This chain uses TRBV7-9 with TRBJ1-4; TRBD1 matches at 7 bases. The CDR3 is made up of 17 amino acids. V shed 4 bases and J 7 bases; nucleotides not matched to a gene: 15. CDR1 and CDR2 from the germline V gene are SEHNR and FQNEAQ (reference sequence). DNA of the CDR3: TGTGCCAGCAGCTCCCTCACCCCACAGGGGCGAGGTGAAAAACTGTTTTTT. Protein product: CASSSLTPQGRGEKLFF. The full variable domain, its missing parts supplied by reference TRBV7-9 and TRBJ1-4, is DTGVSQNPRHKITKRGQNVTFRCDPISEHNRLYWYRQTLGQGPEFLTYFQNEAQLEKSRLLSDRFSAERPKGSFSTLEIQRTEQGDSAMYLCASSSLTPQGRGEKLFFGSGTQLSVL.

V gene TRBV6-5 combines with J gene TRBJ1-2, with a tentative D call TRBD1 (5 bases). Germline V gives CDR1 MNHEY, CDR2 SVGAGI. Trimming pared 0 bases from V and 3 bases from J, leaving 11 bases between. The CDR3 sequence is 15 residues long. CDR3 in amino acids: CASSYSRGGDYGYTF. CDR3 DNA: TGTGCCAGCAGTTACTCGCGGGGGGGTGACTATGGCTACACCTTC.

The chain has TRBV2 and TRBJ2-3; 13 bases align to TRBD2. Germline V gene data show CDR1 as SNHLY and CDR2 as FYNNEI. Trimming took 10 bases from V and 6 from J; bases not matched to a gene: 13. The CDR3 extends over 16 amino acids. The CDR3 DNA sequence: TGTGCCAATACACCAACCGGGACTAGCGGGATGGATACGCAGTATTTT. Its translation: CANTPTGTSGMDTQYF.

This CDR3 reads CASSLDHRGEQFF. In DNA form, the CDR3 reads TGCGCCAGCAGCTTGGACCACCGGGGTGAGCAGTTCTTC. This chain uses TRBV5-1 with TRBJ2-1; the D gene is possibly TRBD2 (5 bases). CDR1 and CDR2 from the germline V gene are SGHRS and YFSETQ. V gave up 0 bases and J gave up 9 bases, with 10 bases separating them. The CDR3 sequence is 13 residues long.

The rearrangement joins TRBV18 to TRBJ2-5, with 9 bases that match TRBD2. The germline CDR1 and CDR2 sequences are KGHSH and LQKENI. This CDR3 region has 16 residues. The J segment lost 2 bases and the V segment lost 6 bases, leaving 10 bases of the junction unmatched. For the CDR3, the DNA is TGTGCCAGCTCCCCGGAGGGAGCGGGGGGTCAAGAGACCCAGTACTTC. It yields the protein CASSPEGAGGQETQYF.

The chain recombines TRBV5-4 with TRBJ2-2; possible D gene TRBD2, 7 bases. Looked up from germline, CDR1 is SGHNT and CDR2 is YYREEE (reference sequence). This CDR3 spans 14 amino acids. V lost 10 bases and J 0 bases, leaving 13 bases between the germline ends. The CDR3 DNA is TGTGCCGGAGGAGGGGGGGCGAACACCGGGGAGCTGTTTTTT. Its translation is CAGGGGANTGELFF.

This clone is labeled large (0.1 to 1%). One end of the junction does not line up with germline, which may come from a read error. CDR3 residues: CASTLMDGTYNEQFF. Written as DNA, the CDR3 is TGTGCCAGCACCTTAATGGACGGGACCTACAATGAGCAGTTCTTC. This sequence joins TRBV11-2 and TRBJ2-1; a weak D match, TRBD2 (5 bases). Germline lookup yields CDR1 SGHAT and CDR2 FQNNGV. The CDR3 totals 15 residues.

The CDR3 region is CASSLAGGRNEQFF. The CDR3 nucleotides are TGTGCCAGCAGCTTAGCGGGGGGGCGGAATGAGCAGTTCTTC. J is TRBJ2-1 and V is TRBV7-3; 9 bases map to TRBD2. The CDR3 has 14 amino acids. Per germline, CDR1 SGHTA and CDR2 FQGTGA. J was trimmed by 7 bases and V by 2 bases; bases with no gene match: 3.

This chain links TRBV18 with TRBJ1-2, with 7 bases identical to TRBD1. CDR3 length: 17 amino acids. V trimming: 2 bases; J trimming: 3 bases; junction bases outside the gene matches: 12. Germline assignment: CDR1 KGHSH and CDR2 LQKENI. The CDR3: CASSPDIGNGQDYGYTF. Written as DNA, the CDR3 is TGTGCCAGCTCACCAGACATTGGGAACGGACAGGACTATGGCTACACCTTC.

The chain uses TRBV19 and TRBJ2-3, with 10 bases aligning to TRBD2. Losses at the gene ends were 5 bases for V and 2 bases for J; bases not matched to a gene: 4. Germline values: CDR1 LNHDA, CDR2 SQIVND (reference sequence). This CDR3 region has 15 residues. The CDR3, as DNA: TGTGCCAGTAGTTCAGCGGGGGGGTCCACAGATACGCAGTATTTT. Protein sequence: CASSSAGGSTDTQYF. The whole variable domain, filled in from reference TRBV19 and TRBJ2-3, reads DGGITQSPKYLFRKEGQNVTLSCEQNLNHDAMYWYRQDPGQGLRLIYYSQIVNDFQKGDIAEGYSVSREKKESFPLTVTSAQKNPTAFYLCASSSAGGSTDTQYFGPGTRLTVL.